Below, one TCR beta chain is given with its context. As yet, its antigen is unknown. This sample is part of a study of OX40 agonist ivuxolimab in advanced cancers. Study as a whole: Therapy given before enrollment (anti-PD-1, anti-PD-L1 or anti-CTLA-4) was allowed, and approximately 40% had some.

The CDR3 is 14 residues long. In germline, CDR1 is LGHNA, CDR2 YNFKEQ. Trimming pared 2 bases from V and 0 bases from J, leaving 8 bases between. The study's findings and limits: The study observed clonal expansion of CD4+ and CD8+ blood T cells by week 6 at 0.1 to 3.0 mg/kg.

Assay: immunoSEQ multiplex PCR; the TCRdb copy retains only in-frame clones and omits some. The repertoire holds around 19,000 clones, about 73% seen once, with roughly 26% in the top ten. This specimen was CD4+ or CD8+ T cells sorted from blood, taken in a trial of the OX40 agonist ivuxolimab. The chain couples TRBV4-2 to TRBJ2-7; no clear D. The TCR originated in an adult with an advanced solid tumor such as melanoma, head and neck, liver or kidney cancer. CDR3 DNA sequence: TGTGCCAGCAGCCAACCCACCAGCTCCTACGAGCAGTACTTC. Amino acids: CASSQPTSSYEQYF.